These 12 T cell receptor beta chains were sequenced from one sample in a study of identical twins. TCRdb used MiXCR to reprocess the 5' RACE reads, holding one entry per CDR3 protein. The sample yields around 960,000 distinct CDR3 sequences, 12% seen once. This same sample was also taken into another study, of yellow fever vaccine responses in identical twins.

Sequencing used PBMCs. All receptors come from a woman aged 18-29 years in good health.

This clonotype has at least ten counts. One junction end disagrees with the germline gene, perhaps due to a read error. This chain connects TRBV20-1 to TRBJ2-1; a weak D match, TRBD2 (5 bases). The CDR3 extends over 12 amino acids. Germline V gives CDR1 DFQATT, CDR2 SNEGSKA (reference sequence). The CDR3 region is CSARELGAPLVF. Here the CDR3 DNA reads TGCAGTGCTAGAGAGTTGGGAGCCCCATTAGTCTTC.

The chain uses TRBV10-3 and TRBJ2-3, with unresolved D. The V gene's germline CDR1 is ENHRY and CDR2 SYGVKD. This CDR3 region has 13 residues. Deletions cut 11 bases from V and 5 bases from J, with 17 bases between. As DNA, the CDR3 is TGTGCCTCCCGTGGAGAGCTCGGAGATACGCAGTATTTT. Protein sequence: CASRGELGDTQYF.

There are a few counts of this clonotype. The rearrangement uses TRBV12-3 or TRBV12-4 and TRBJ1-2; TRBD1 matches at 7 bases. Trimming removed 6 bases from V and 8 bases from J; junction bases left unmatched: 15. This CDR3 is 15 amino acids long. CDR3 nucleotide sequence: TGTGCCAGCAGGGCTCTGACAGGGTTCGGTGAAGGCTACACCTTC. Translating gives CASRALTGFGEGYTF.

J is TRBJ2-4 and V is TRBV2; D gene ambiguous. In germline, CDR1 is SNHLY, CDR2 FYNNEI. This CDR3 contains 10 residues. V lost 6 bases, J lost 15 bases, and 12 bases lay in between. This CDR3 is CASRANEMYF. The CDR3 coding sequence is TGTGCCAGCAGAGCCAATGAGATGTACTTC.

This clonotype was counted only a few times. V usage is TRBV6-1 and J usage is TRBJ2-7; D may be TRBD1 (6 bases). CDR3 size: 13 residues. V was trimmed by 6 bases and J by 4 bases, leaving 13 bases between them. Germline V gene data show CDR1 as MNHNS and CDR2 as SASEGT. CDR3 residues: CASRVIQGYEQYV. In DNA form, the CDR3 reads TGTGCCAGCAGGGTGATACAGGGTTACGAGCAGTACGTC.

This clonotype was seen a few times. V gene TRBV18 combines with J gene TRBJ2-7, with TRBD2 identical over 10 bases. Germline assignment: CDR1 KGHSH and CDR2 LQKENI. With V trimmed by 3 bases and J by 3 bases, 5 bases remained unmatched. The CDR3 consists of 15 residues. The chain's CDR3 is CASSPPWTSGYEQYF. Here the CDR3 DNA reads TGTGCCAGCTCACCTCCATGGACTAGCGGCTACGAGCAGTACTTC.

The V gene is TRBV27, the J gene TRBJ2-2; D unresolved. With 2 bases removed from V and 7 bases from J, the gap between germline ends came to 11 bases. The CDR3 extends over 14 amino acids. CDR1 is MNHEY, CDR2 SMNVEV, per germline (reference sequence). CDR3 region: CASSLGWAIGELFF. The DNA for the CDR3 is TGTGCCAGCAGTTTAGGTTGGGCAATCGGGGAGCTGTTTTTT.

This clonotype was detected a few times. J is TRBJ1-1 and V is TRBV12-3 or TRBV12-4; D gene ambiguous. The CDR3 runs 11 residues. Trimming removed 1 base from V and 11 bases from J, with 8 bases in between. The CDR3 spells CASSLGQVAFF. The DNA of the CDR3 is TGTGCCAGCAGTTTAGGGCAGGTGGCTTTCTTT.

This sequence joins TRBV10-3 and TRBJ2-3, with D possibly matching TRBD1 (5 bases). The V and J ends lost 6 bases and 2 bases respectively, with 15 bases between them. Germline V gives CDR1 ENHRY, CDR2 SYGVKD. The CDR3 loop spans 15 amino acids. CDR3 coding DNA: TGTGCCATCAGACGGTCCGACAGACCCACAGATACGCAGTATTTT. Translation: CAIRRSDRPTDTQYF.

This clonotype was detected only a few times. The chain couples TRBV9 to TRBJ2-7, with unresolved D. Per the germline V gene, CDR1 is SGDLS and CDR2 is YYNGEE. The CDR3 is made up of 14 amino acids. The V gene lost 4 bases and the J gene lost 0 bases, with 11 bases spanning the gap. The CDR3 region is CASSPRIASYEQYF. DNA for the CDR3: TGTGCCAGCAGCCCCCGGATAGCCTCCTACGAGCAGTACTTC. Variable domain in full (rest from reference TRBV9 and TRBJ2-7): DSGVTQTPKHLITATGQRVTLRCSPRSGDLSVYWYQQSLDQGLQFLIQYYNGEERAKGNILERFSAQQFPDLHSELNLSSLELGDSALYFCASSPRIASYEQYFGPGTRLTVT.

This clonotype was recorded at least ten times. The chain has TRBV5-1 and TRBJ1-1; D not certain. The ends were cut back, 0 bases at V and 1 base at J, with 10 bases in the middle. Germline lookup yields CDR1 SGHRS and CDR2 YFSETQ. This CDR3 has 15 residues. The CDR3 DNA is TGCGCCAGCAGCTTGGGGGGTTGGGGGAACACTGAAGCTTTCTTT. This encodes CASSLGGWGNTEAFF.

This clonotype came up many times. The rearrangement uses TRBV7-9 and TRBJ2-3; D is uncertain. Germline V gene data show CDR1 as SEHNR and CDR2 as FQNEAQ (reference sequence). V was clipped by 5 bases and J by 5 bases, with 5 bases between them. This CDR3 contains 11 residues. CDR3 sequence: CASSPIDTQYF. The CDR3 DNA sequence: TGTGCCAGCAGCCCGATAGATACGCAGTATTTT.